The clone carrying this T cell receptor beta chain came up a few times. Antigen: not known. TCRdb re-analysed the reads in MiXCR, keeping a single row per CDR3 protein. The sample lists hundreds of thousands of distinct CDR3 sequences, 18% occurring once. This sample was included in a study of T cell repertoires in cytomegalovirus infection. Overall study results and limits: Identification of carriers of CMV plus the relevant HLA was achieved through cumulative public TCR beta family frequency. Predominance within the ex vivo response was attributable to HLA-C-restricted CMV-specific TCR beta clonotypes.

V gave up 6 bases and J gave up 4 bases, with 11 bases separating them. Germline CDR1 reads MDHEN; CDR2 reads SYDVKM. The CDR3 runs to 13 residues. Sequencing input: PBMCs. The chain joins TRBV28 to TRBJ2-3, with D possibly TRBD2 on 6 matching bases. The TCR originated in a human donor in good health (CMV status not recorded). Some clones in this sample may be carry-over from other donors' samples. The CDR3 is CASRRPGADTQYF. CDR3 DNA sequence: TGTGCCAGCAGGCGCCCGGGGGCAGATACGCAGTATTTT.